The next 15 T cell receptor beta chains were all read from a single sample in a study of T cell responses to AZD1222 COVID-19 vaccine. The method was immunoSEQ multiplex PCR; TCRdb's version includes in-frame clones alone and lacks a portion of them. Here the sample spans 100,000 to 150,000 clones, roughly 84% being singletons. Sequencing was performed on peripheral blood, taken 28 days after the second AZD1222 dose. Source of these receptors: an adult who received the AZD1222 COVID-19 vaccine.

The V gene is TRBV27, the J gene TRBJ1-1; tentatively, D is TRBD1 (5 bases). V was trimmed by 2 bases and J by 4 bases, leaving 11 bases between them. The CDR3 is made up of 14 amino acids. Germline CDR1 MNHEY, CDR2 SMNVEV (reference sequence). The CDR3 region is CASSLVFQGTEAFF. CDR3 sequence (DNA): TGTGCCAGCAGTTTAGTTTTCCAGGGCACTGAAGCTTTCTTT.

V and J are TRBV11-2 and TRBJ1-4; no reliable D call. The CDR3 has 16 residues. Germline values: CDR1 SGHAT, CDR2 FQNNGV. Trimming stripped 0 bases from V and 2 bases from J, with 10 bases between. The CDR3 DNA is TGTGCCAGCAGCTTAGACGAGAGGAGCACTAATGAAAAACTGTTTTTT. Translation gives CASSLDERSTNEKLFF.

The CDR3 sequence is CASSARDLQGSWTGELFF. The DNA of the CDR3 is TGTGCCAGTAGTGCAAGGGATTTACAGGGTTCCTGGACCGGGGAGCTGTTTTTT. This chain connects TRBV19 to TRBJ2-2; tentatively, D is TRBD1 (6 bases). This CDR3 has 18 residues. The V gene's germline CDR1 is LNHDA and CDR2 SQIVND (reference sequence). The germline V and J ends were trimmed by 5 bases and 5 bases, with 24 bases remaining between them. Based on the CDR3 plus reference TRBV19 and TRBJ2-2, the full variable domain is DGGITQSPKYLFRKEGQNVTLSCEQNLNHDAMYWYRQDPGQGLRLIYYSQIVNDFQKGDIAEGYSVSREKKESFPLTVTSAQKNPTAFYLCASSARDLQGSWTGELFFGEGSRLTVL.

The CDR3 sequence is CASSGLGVNEQFF. In DNA form, the CDR3 reads TGTGCCAGCTCGGGACTCGGGGTCAATGAGCAGTTCTTC. The chain links TRBV18 to TRBJ2-1; the D gene is possibly TRBD2 (6 bases). Germline loops: CDR1 KGHSH, CDR2 LQKENI. The V end was cut by 6 bases, the J end by 6 bases, with 12 bases between. This CDR3 is built from 13 residues.

This clone was recorded only once. V usage is TRBV7-8 and J usage is TRBJ2-3, with no clear D. This CDR3 region has 15 residues. Trimming shortened V by 0 bases and J by 2 bases, and 9 bases separated the two germline ends. Germline loops: CDR1 SGHVS, CDR2 FQNEAQ. CDR3 loop: CASSLAGGPTDTQYF. Written as DNA, the CDR3 is TGTGCCAGCAGCTTAGCCGGCGGACCCACAGATACGCAGTATTTT.

The chain joins TRBV7-2 to TRBJ1-1; 7 bases are a match to TRBD1. Germline values: CDR1 SGHTA, CDR2 FQGNSA. The CDR3 loop spans 12 amino acids. The J segment lost 7 bases and the V segment lost 5 bases, leaving 4 bases of the junction unmatched. CDR3: CASSTRDSEAFF. DNA for the CDR3: TGTGCCAGCAGCACCCGGGACAGTGAAGCTTTCTTT.

The chain couples TRBV19 to TRBJ2-7, with D possibly TRBD2 on 6 matching bases. The germline gives CDR1 LNHDA, CDR2 SQIVND (reference sequence). Trimming left V 1 base short and J 4 bases short, with 17 bases between. This CDR3 spans 16 amino acids. CDR3 sequence reads: CASSIGRGSGGYEQYF. The CDR3 DNA reads as TGTGCCAGTAGTATAGGGCGGGGCAGCGGCGGGTACGAGCAGTACTTC.

This chain uses TRBV9 with TRBJ2-7, with 8 bases that match TRBD2. In germline, CDR1 is SGDLS, CDR2 YYNGEE. The CDR3 spans 16 residues. V gave up 3 bases and J gave up 5 bases; unmatched junction bases: 13. Written as DNA, the CDR3 is TGTGCCAGCAGCGCATTTAGCGGGGTTCTTCTCGACGAGCAGTACTTC. Amino acid sequence: CASSAFSGVLLDEQYF.

The sample holds a few counts of this clone. The chain uses TRBV7-9 and TRBJ1-5; maybe TRBD1 (6 bases). Germline V gives CDR1 SEHNR, CDR2 FQNEAQ (reference sequence). V lost 6 bases and J lost 2, with 8 bases in between. The CDR3 consists of 13 residues. CDR3: CASRAGGNQPQHF. Here the CDR3 DNA reads TGTGCCAGCAGGGCAGGGGGCAATCAGCCCCAGCATTTT.

The rearrangement joins TRBV5-8 to TRBJ1-5; 7 bases match TRBD1. Germline loops: CDR1 SGHTS, CDR2 YDEGEE. With V trimmed by 4 bases and J by 7 bases, 14 bases remained unmatched. The CDR3 has 16 amino acids. The CDR3 nucleotides read TGTGCCAGCAGCCTCATACGGACAGGACCGATCCAGCCCCAGCATTTT. It yields the protein CASSLIRTGPIQPQHF.

V usage is TRBV11-2 and J usage is TRBJ1-6; D possibly corresponds to TRBD1 (6 bases). There are 14 residues in the CDR3. In germline, CDR1 is SGHAT, CDR2 FQNNGV. Trimming took off 5 bases at V and 10 bases at J, with 15 bases between the two ends. This chain's CDR3 is CASSTDSERSPLHF. The CDR3 coding sequence is TGTGCCAGCAGCACGGACAGTGAGAGATCACCCCTCCACTTT.

This sequence joins TRBV18 and TRBJ2-3; 9 bases are shared with TRBD1. V lost 3 bases, J lost 3 bases, and 4 bases stayed unmatched. CDR1 and CDR2 (germline): KGHSH, LQKENI. The CDR3 covers 15 residues. In DNA, the CDR3 is TGTGCCAGCTCACCGTTGGGACAGGGAACAGATACGCAGTATTTT. It yields the protein CASSPLGQGTDTQYF.

The chain uses TRBV7-2 and TRBJ2-7; perhaps TRBD2 as D (5 bases). This CDR3 spans 13 amino acids. The V and J ends lost 0 bases and 6 bases respectively, with 9 bases between them. Looked up from germline, CDR1 is SGHTA and CDR2 is FQGNSA. CDR3 in DNA: TGTGCCAGCAGCTTAGCAGTAGCGAGCGAGCAGTACTTC. Translation: CASSLAVASEQYF.

J is TRBJ2-1 and V is TRBV18; 8 bases align to TRBD2. CDR1 KGHSH and CDR2 LQKENI come from the germline V gene. This CDR3 has 17 residues. Germline trimming cut 0 bases from V and 7 bases from J; bases unmatched to any gene: 11. In DNA form, the CDR3 reads TGTGCCAGCTCACCACCCATAGCGGGGTCGTTTGGGAATGAGCAGTTCTTC. Translating it yields CASSPPIAGSFGNEQFF.

The chain couples TRBV6-5 to TRBJ1-4; D call uncertain. CDR3 length equals 15 residues. The V end lost 5 bases, the J end lost 6 bases, and 16 bases lay between the germline ends. CDR1 MNHEY and CDR2 SVGAGI come from the germline V gene. CDR3 amino acids: CASSTMRGTHEKLFF. The DNA for the CDR3 is TGTGCCAGCAGTACGATGAGAGGTACCCATGAAAAACTGTTTTTT.